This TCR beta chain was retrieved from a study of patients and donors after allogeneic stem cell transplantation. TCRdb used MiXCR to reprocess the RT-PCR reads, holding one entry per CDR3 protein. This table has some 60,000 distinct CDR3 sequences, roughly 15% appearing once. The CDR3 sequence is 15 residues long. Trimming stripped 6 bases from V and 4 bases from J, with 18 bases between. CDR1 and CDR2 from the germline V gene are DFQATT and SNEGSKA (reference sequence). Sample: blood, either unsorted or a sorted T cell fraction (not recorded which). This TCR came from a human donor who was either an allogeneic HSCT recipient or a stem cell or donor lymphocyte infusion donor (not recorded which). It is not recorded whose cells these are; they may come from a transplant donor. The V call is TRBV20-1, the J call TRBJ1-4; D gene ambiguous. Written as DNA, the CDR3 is TGCAGTGCCACCGAGGTGCAGGACGGTAATGAAAAACTGTTTTTT. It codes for CSATEVQDGNEKLFF.